This section outlines one T cell receptor (beta chain) sequence together with its context. Assay: immunoSEQ multiplex PCR; the TCRdb copy retains only in-frame clones and omits some. The sample holds 520,000 or so clones; 60% to 85% are singletons and the top ten take 10% to 15%. The data were obtained in a study of shared clonotypes between healthy human individuals. Sequenced: PBMCs. This TCR was sampled from a woman in her thirties or forties in good health. Some clones in this sample may be carry-over from other donors' samples.

The DNA for the CDR3 is TGTGCCAGCAGTCAAACCGGGACAGTTAATGAAAAACTGTTTTTT. Its protein product is CASSQTGTVNEKLFF. This chain connects TRBV28 to TRBJ1-4, with 7 positions matching TRBD1. There are 15 residues in the CDR3. The J segment lost 4 bases and the V segment lost 5 bases, leaving 7 bases of the junction unmatched. Germline-derived CDR1 and CDR2 are MDHEN and SYDVKM.